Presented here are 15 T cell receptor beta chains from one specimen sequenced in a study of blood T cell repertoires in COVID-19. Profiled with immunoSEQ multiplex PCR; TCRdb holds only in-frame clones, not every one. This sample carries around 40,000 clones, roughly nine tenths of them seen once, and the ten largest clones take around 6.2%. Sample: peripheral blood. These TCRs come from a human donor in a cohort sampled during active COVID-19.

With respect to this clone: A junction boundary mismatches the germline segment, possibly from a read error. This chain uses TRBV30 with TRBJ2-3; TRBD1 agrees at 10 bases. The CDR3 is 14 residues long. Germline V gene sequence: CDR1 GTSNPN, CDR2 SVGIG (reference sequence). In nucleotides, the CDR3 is TGTGCCGGGAGACAGGGGGCGCAAGGGAATACGCAGTATTTT. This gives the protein CAGRQGAQGNTQYF.

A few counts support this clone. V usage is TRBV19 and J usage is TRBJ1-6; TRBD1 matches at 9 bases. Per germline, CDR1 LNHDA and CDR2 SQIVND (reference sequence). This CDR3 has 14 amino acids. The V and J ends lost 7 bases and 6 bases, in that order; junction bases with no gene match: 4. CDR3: CASTPGQGNSPLHF. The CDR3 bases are TGTGCCAGTACCCCGGGACAGGGTAATTCACCCCTCCACTTT. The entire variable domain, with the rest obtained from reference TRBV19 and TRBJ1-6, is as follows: DGGITQSPKYLFRKEGQNVTLSCEQNLNHDAMYWYRQDPGQGLRLIYYSQIVNDFQKGDIAEGYSVSREKKESFPLTVTSAQKNPTAFYLCASTPGQGNSPLHFGNGTRLTVT.

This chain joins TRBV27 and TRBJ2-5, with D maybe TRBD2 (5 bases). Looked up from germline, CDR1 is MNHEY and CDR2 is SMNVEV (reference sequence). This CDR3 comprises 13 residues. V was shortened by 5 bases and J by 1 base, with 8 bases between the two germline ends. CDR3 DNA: TGTGCCAGCAGTACTGGGAGCCAAGAGACCCAGTACTTC. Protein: CASSTGSQETQYF.

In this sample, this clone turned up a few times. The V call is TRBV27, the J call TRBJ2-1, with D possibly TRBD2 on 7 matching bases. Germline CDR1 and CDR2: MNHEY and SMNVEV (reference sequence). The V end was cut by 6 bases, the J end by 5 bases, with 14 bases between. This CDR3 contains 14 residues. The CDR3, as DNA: TGTGCCAGCAGGAAGGGGGGGGTAAACAATGAGCAGTTCTTC. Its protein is CASRKGGVNNEQFF.

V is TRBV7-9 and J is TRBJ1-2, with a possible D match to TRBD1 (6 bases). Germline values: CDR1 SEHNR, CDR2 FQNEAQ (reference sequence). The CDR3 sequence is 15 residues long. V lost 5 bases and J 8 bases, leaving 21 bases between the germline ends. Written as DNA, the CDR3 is TGTGCCAGCAGCGAAATGGCAGGGGTTTATGGGGGCTACACCTTC. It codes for CASSEMAGVYGGYTF. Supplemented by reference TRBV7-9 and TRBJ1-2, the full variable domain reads DTGVSQNPRHKITKRGQNVTFRCDPISEHNRLYWYRQTLGQGPEFLTYFQNEAQLEKSRLLSDRFSAERPKGSFSTLEIQRTEQGDSAMYLCASSEMAGVYGGYTFGSGTRLTVV.

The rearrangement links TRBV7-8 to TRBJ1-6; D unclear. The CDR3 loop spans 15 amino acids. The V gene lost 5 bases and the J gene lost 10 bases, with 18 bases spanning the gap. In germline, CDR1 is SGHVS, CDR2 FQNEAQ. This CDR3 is CASSEEGRKGSPLHF. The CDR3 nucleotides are TGTGCCAGCAGCGAAGAGGGCAGGAAGGGCTCACCCCTCCACTTT. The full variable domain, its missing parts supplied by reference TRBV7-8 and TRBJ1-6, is GAGVSQSPRYKVAKRGQDVALRCDPISGHVSLFWYQQALGQGPEFLTYFQNEAQLDKSGLPSDRFFAERPEGSVSTLKIQRTQQEDSAVYLCASSEEGRKGSPLHFGNGTRLTVT.

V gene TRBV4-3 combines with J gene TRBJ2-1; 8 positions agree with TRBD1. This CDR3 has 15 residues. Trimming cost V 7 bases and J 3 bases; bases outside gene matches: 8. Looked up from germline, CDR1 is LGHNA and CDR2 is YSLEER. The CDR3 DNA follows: TGCGCCAGCAAATACGACAGGGGTAGCTACAATGAGCAGTTCTTC. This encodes CASKYDRGSYNEQFF.

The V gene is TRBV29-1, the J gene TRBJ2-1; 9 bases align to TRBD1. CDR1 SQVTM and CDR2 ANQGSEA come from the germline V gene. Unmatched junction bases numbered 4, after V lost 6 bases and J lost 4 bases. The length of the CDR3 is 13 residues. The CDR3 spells CSVEGQGYNEQFF. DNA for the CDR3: TGCAGCGTGGAGGGACAGGGTTACAATGAGCAGTTCTTC.

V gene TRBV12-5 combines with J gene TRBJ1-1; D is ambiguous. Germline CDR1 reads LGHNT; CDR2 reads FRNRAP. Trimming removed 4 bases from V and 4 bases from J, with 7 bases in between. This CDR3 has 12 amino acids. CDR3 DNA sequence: TGTGCTAGTGGTTCCCCGAGCACTGAAGCTTTCTTT. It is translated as CASGSPSTEAFF.

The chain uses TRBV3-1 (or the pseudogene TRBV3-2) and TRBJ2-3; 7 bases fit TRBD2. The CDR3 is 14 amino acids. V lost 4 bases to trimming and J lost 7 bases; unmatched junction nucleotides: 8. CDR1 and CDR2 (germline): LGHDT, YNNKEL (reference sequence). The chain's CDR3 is CASSPGLPGYTQYF. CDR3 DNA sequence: TGTGCCAGCAGCCCGGGACTACCGGGATATACGCAGTATTTT.

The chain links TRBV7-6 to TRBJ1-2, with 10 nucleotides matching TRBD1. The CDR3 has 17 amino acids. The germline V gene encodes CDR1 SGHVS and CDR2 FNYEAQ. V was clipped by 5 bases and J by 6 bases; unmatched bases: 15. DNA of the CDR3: TGTGCCAGCAGCCTAGGAATGGTAGGGACAGGGGAAGATGGCTACACCTTC. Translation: CASSLGMVGTGEDGYTF.

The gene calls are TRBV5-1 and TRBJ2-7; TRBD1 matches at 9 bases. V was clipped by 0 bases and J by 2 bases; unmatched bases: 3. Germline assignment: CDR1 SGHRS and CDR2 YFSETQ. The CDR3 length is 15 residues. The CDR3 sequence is CASSLGDRVAYEQYF. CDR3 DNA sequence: TGCGCCAGCAGCTTGGGGGACAGGGTGGCCTACGAGCAGTACTTC.

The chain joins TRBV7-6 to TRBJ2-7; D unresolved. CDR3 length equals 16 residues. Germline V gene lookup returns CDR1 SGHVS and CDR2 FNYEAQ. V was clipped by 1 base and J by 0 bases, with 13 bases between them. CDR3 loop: CASSLDGFLPSYEQYF. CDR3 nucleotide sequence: TGTGCCAGCAGCTTAGATGGCTTCCTTCCCTCCTACGAGCAGTACTTC. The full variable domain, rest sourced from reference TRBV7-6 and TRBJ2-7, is GAGVSQSPRYKVTKRGQDVALRCDPISGHVSLYWYRQALGQGPEFLTYFNYEAQQDKSGLPNDRFSAERPEGSISTLTIQRTEQRDSAMYRCASSLDGFLPSYEQYFGPGTRLTVT.

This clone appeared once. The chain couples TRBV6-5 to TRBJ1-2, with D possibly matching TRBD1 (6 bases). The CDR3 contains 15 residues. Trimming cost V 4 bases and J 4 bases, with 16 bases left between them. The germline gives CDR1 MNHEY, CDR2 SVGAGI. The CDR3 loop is CASSSPWGGLYGYTF. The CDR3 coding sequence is TGTGCCAGCAGTTCCCCATGGGGGGGGCTCTATGGCTACACCTTC.

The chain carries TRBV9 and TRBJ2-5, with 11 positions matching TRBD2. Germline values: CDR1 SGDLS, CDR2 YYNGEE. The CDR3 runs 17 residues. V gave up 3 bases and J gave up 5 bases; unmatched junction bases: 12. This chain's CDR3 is CASSEDSGGADGETQYF. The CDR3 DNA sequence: TGTGCCAGCAGCGAGGATAGCGGGGGGGCCGATGGGGAGACCCAGTACTTC.